This is a list of T cell receptor beta chains from one sample in a study of cytomegalovirus exposure and HLA in healthy donors. TCRdb keeps only in-frame clones here, not all; method: immunoSEQ multiplex PCR. The sample consists of some 77,000 clones, about 79% of them appearing once. The sequenced sample consisted of PBMCs. The source is a woman between 40 and 55 years old in good health and CMV-seronegative. Each CDR3 is given with its conserved first and last residue. A D gene is named only where the DNA matches it firmly. Rows give clone size only sometimes, using once, few, many, or a class for an expanded clone.

size,J,V,D,CDR3,DNA
.,TRBJ1-2,TRBV1,.,CTSSQPRTGGLGYTF,TGCACCAGCAGCCAACCTCGGACAGGCGGCCTTGGCTACACCTTC
few,TRBJ1-1,TRBV29-1,TRBD1,CSAGRGQGTEAFF,TGCAGCGCTGGCAGGGGGCAGGGCACTGAAGCTTTCTTT
.,TRBJ1-4,TRBV5-1,.,CASSRAGGDGEKLFF,TGCGCCAGCAGCCGGGCTGGGGGGGACGGTGAAAAACTGTTTTTT
.,TRBJ2-1,TRBV19,TRBD2,CASIPSRLAGKVDEQFF,TGTGCCAGTATCCCATCGCGACTAGCCGGGAAGGTTGATGAGCAGTTCTTC
.,TRBJ1-1,TRBV5-1,TRBD1,CASRLHRGNTEAFF,TGCGCCAGCAGACTCCACAGGGGGAACACTGAAGCTTTCTTT
few,TRBJ2-2,TRBV11-3,TRBD1,CASSPNRGTGELFF,TGTGCCAGCAGTCCAAACAGGGGCACCGGGGAGCTGTTTTTT
.,TRBJ2-7,TRBV18,TRBD2,CASSPQRGENEQYF,TGTGCCAGCTCACCCCAACGGGGGGAGAACGAGCAGTACTTC
few,TRBJ2-5,TRBV5-6,TRBD1,CASSLGTGSGETQYF,TGTGCCAGCAGCTTGGGGACAGGGTCTGGGGAGACCCAGTACTTC
.,TRBJ2-6,TRBV30,TRBD1,CAWYRDRGRRGANVLTF,TGTGCCTGGTACCGGGACAGGGGTAGAAGGGGGGCCAACGTCCTGACTTTC
.,TRBJ2-7,TRBV5-1,TRBD2,CASSLSGRGADPYF,TGCGCCAGCAGCTTGAGCGGGAGGGGGGCCGATCCGTACTTC
.,TRBJ1-5,TRBV2,TRBD1,CASTGGDRGLGQPQHF,TGTGCCAGCACCGGGGGGGACAGGGGGCTGGGTCAGCCCCAGCATTTT
few,TRBJ2-3,TRBV28,TRBD1,CASSRRTGGTDTQYF,TGTGCCAGCAGCAGGAGGACAGGGGGCACAGATACGCAGTATTTT
.,TRBJ2-6,TRBV6-4,TRBD1,CASSPGQGISGANVLTF,TGTGCCAGCAGTCCTGGACAGGGGATCTCTGGGGCCAACGTCCTGACTTTC